This T cell receptor beta chain stems from a study of control samples from healthy donors and cancer patients. Some clones are missing from TCRdb's copy, which holds only in-frame ones; the method was immunoSEQ multiplex PCR. The sample comprises approximately 97,000 clones, 80% to 95% of which are singletons, and 2.5% to 3.5% rests with the top ten. The germline V gene has CDR1 SGDLS and CDR2 YYNGEE. The ends were cut back, 0 bases at V and 4 bases at J, with 3 bases in the middle. This CDR3 is 12 amino acids long. Sequencing was carried out using blood. This rearrangement joins TRBV9 to TRBJ2-3, with D unresolved. This sequence was found in a human donor in good health. The donor label of this sample is uncertain. CDR3 region: CASSVVADTQYF. The CDR3 DNA reads TGTGCCAGCAGCGTAGTCGCAGATACGCAGTATTTT.